The clone carrying this T cell receptor beta chain came up many times. TCRdb reprocessed the RT-PCR reads via MiXCR and lists one record per CDR3 protein. The sample records about 230,000 distinct CDR3 sequences, approximately 14% being singletons. The sample belongs to a study of patients and donors after allogeneic stem cell transplantation. V lost 3 bases and J 1 base, leaving 10 bases between the germline ends. The CDR3 runs 15 residues. This sequence originates from a human donor who was either an allogeneic HSCT recipient or a stem cell or donor lymphocyte infusion donor (not recorded which). It is not recorded whose cells these are; they may come from a transplant donor. Sequences were obtained from blood, either unsorted or a sorted T cell fraction (not recorded which). The genes are TRBV12-3 or TRBV12-4 and TRBJ2-1, with D perhaps matching TRBD2 (5 bases). The CDR3 DNA follows: TGTGCCAGCAGTTTTTTGGGAGCATCCTACAATGAGCAGTTCTTC. It encodes CASSFLGASYNEQFF.